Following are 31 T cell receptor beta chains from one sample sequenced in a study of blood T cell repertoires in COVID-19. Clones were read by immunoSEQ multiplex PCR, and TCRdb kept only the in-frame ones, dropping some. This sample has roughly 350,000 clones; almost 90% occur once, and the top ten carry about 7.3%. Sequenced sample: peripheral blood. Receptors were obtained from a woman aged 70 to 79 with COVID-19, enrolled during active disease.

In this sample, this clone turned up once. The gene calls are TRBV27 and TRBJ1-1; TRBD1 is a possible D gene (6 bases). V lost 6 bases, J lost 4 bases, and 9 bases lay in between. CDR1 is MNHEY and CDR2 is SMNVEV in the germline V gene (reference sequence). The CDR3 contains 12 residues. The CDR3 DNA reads TGTGCCAGCAGAACAGGGAGCACTGAAGCTTTCTTT. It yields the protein CASRTGSTEAFF.

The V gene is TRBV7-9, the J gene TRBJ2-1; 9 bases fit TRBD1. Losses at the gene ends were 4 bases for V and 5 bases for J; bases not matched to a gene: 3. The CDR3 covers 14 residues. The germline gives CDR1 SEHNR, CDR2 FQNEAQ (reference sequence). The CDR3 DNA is TGTGCCAGCAGCTCCGGGACAGGGAACAATGAGCAGTTCTTC. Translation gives CASSSGTGNNEQFF.

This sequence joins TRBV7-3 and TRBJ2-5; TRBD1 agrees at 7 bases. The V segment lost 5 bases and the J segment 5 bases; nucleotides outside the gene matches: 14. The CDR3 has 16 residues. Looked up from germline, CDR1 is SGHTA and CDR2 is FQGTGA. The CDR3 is CASSPTGAGSVETQYF. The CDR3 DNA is TGTGCCAGCAGCCCTACAGGGGCGGGCTCGGTGGAGACCCAGTACTTC. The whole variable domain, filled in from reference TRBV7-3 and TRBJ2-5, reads GAGVSQTPSNKVTEKGKYVELRCDPISGHTALYWYRQSLGQGPEFLIYFQGTGAADDSGLPNDRFFAVRPEGSVSTLKIQRTERGDSAVYLCASSPTGAGSVETQYFGPGTRLLVL.

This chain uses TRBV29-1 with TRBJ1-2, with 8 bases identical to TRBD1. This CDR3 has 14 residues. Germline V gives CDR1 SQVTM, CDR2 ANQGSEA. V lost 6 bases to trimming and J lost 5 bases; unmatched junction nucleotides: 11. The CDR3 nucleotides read TGCAGCGTCCCCCCCCAGGGGGCGCGGTATGGCTACACCTTC. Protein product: CSVPPQGARYGYTF.

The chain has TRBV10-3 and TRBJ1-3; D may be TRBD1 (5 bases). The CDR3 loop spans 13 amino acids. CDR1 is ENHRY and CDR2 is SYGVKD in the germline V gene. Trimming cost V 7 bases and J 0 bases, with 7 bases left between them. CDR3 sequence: CAIKTASGNTIYF. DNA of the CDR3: TGTGCCATCAAGACAGCCTCTGGAAACACCATATATTTT.

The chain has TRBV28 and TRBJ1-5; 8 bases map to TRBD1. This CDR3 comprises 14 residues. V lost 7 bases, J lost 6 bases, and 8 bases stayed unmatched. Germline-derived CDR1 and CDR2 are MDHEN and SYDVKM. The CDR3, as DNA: TGTGCCAGCATCGGGCAGGGGGCAACTCAGCCCCAGCATTTT. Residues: CASIGQGATQPQHF.

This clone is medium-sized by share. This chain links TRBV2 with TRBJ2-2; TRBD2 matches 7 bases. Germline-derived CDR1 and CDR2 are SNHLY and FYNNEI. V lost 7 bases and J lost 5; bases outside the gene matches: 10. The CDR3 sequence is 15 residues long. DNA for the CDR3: TGTGCCAGCACTGGCCCGGGGGGAGGTACCGGGGAGCTGTTTTTT. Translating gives CASTGPGGGTGELFF.

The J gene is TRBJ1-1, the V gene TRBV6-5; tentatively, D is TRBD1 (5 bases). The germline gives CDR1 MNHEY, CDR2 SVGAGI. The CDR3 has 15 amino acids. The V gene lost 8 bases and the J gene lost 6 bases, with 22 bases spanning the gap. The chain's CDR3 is CASVETWTSFSEAFF. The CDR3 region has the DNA TGTGCCAGCGTTGAGACATGGACATCATTCTCTGAAGCTTTCTTT.

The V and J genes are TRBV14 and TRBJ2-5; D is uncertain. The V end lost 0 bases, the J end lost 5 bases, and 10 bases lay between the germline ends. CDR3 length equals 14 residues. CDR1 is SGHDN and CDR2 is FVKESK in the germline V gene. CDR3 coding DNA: TGTGCCAGCAGCCAAGAATCCCCGCGGGAGACCCAGTACTTC. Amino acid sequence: CASSQESPRETQYF. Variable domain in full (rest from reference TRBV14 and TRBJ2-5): EAGVTQFPSHSVIEKGQTVTLRCDPISGHDNLYWYRRVMGKEIKFLLHFVKESKQDESGMPNNRFLAERTGGTYSTLKVQPAELEDSGVYFCASSQESPRETQYFGPGTRLLVL.

The CDR3 is CASSQTGELNYGYTF. The CDR3 region has the DNA TGCGCCAGCAGCCAAACAGGAGAGTTAAACTATGGCTACACCTTC. The chain uses TRBV4-1 and TRBJ1-2; D is possibly TRBD1 (5 bases). V lost 2 bases, J lost 2 bases, and 12 bases lay in between. The CDR3 runs 15 residues. Germline-derived CDR1 and CDR2 are MGHRA and YSYEKL.

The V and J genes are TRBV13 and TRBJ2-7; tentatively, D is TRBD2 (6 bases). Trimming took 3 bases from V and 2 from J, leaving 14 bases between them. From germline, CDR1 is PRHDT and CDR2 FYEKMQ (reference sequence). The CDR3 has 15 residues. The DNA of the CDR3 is TGTGCCAGCAGCTTGGCCGGGACTGGGGCCTACGAGCAGTACTTC. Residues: CASSLAGTGAYEQYF.

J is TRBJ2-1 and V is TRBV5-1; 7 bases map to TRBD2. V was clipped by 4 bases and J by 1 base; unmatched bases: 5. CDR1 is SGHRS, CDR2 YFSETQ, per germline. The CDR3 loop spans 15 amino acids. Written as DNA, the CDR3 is TGCGCCAGCAGCCATTGGGGGGGATCCTACAATGAGCAGTTCTTC. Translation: CASSHWGGSYNEQFF.

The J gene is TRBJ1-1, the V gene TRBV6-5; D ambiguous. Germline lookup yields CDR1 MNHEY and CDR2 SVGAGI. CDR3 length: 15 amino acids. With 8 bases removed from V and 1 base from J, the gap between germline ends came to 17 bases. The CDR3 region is CASAEEGVTNTEAFF. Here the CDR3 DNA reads TGTGCCAGCGCGGAGGAGGGAGTAACGAACACTGAAGCTTTCTTT.

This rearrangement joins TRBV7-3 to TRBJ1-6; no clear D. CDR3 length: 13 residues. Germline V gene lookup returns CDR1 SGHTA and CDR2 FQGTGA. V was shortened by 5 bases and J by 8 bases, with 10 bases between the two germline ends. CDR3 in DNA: TGTGCCAGCAGCGCAACCGGGGATTCACCCCTCCACTTT. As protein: CASSATGDSPLHF.

The CDR3 sequence is CSASGGAGGLNYGYTF. CDR3 DNA: TGCAGCGCTAGCGGGGGGGCAGGGGGCTTAAACTATGGCTACACCTTC. The V gene is TRBV29-1, the J gene TRBJ1-2; 8 bases fit TRBD1. In germline, CDR1 is SQVTM, CDR2 ANQGSEA. Trimming removed 7 bases from V and 2 bases from J; junction bases left unmatched: 15. CDR3 length: 16 residues.

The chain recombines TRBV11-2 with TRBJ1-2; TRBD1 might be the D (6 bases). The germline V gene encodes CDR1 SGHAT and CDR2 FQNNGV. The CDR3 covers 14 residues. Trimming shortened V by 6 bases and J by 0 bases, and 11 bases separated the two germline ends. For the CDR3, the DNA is TGTGCCAGCAGTCTTGACAGGTCTAACTATGGCTACACCTTC. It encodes CASSLDRSNYGYTF.

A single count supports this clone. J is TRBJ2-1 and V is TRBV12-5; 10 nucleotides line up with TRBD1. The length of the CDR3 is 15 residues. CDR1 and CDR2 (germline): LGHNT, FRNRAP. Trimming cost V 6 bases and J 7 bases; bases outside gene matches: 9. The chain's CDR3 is CASGPRGQGMNEQFF. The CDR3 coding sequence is TGTGCTAGTGGGCCTAGGGGACAGGGGATGAATGAGCAGTTCTTC. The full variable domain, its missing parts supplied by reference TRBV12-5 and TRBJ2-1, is DARVTQTPRHKVTEMGQEVTMRCQPILGHNTVFWYRQTMMQGLELLAYFRNRAPLDDSGMPKDRFSAEMPDATLATLKIQPSEPRDSAVYFCASGPRGQGMNEQFFGPGTRLTVL.

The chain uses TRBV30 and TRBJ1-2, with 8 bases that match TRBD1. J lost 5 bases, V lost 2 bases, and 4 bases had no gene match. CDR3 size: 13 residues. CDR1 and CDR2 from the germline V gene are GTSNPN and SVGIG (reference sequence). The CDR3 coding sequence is TGTGCCTGGAGTCGGACAGGGAGGTATGGCTACACCTTC. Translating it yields CAWSRTGRYGYTF.

The CDR3, as DNA: TGTGCCAGCAGTGACCTAACAGGGGGAAGTGGCTACACCTTC. Amino acids: CASSDLTGGSGYTF. V and J are TRBV6-1 and TRBJ1-2, with TRBD1 matching 8 bases. CDR1 is MNHNS, CDR2 SASEGT, per germline. This CDR3 has 14 residues. V shed 3 bases, J shed 7 bases, and the junction held 7 bases outside the gene matches.

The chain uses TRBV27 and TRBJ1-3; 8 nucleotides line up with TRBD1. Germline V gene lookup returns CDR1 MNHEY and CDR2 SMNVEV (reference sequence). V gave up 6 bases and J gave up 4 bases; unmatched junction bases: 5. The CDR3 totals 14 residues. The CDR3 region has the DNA TGTGCCAGCAGCCCAGGGGGCTCCGGAAACACCATATATTTT. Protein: CASSPGGSGNTIYF.

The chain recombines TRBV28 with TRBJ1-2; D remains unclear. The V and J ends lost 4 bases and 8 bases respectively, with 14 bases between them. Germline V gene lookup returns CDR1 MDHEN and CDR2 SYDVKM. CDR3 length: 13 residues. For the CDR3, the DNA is TGTGCCAGCAGTTCCACCCCAATGAGCGGCTACACCTTC. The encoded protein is CASSSTPMSGYTF.

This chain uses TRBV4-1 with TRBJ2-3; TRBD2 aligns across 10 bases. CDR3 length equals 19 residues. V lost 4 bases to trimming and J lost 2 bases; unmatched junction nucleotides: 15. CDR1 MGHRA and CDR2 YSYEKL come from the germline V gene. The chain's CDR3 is CASSPTTILAGDATDTQYF. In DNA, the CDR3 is TGCGCCAGCAGCCCGACGACGATTCTAGCGGGGGACGCCACAGATACGCAGTATTTT.

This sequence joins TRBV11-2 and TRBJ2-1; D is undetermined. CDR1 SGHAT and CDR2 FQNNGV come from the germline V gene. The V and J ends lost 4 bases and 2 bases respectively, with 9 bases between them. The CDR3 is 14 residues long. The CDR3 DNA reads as TGTGCCAGCAGCTCCTTACAGCCCTACAATGAGCAGTTCTTC. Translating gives CASSSLQPYNEQFF. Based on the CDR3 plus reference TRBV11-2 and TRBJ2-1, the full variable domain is EAGVAQSPRYKIIEKRQSVAFWCNPISGHATLYWYQQILGQGPKLLIQFQNNGVVDDSQLPKDRFSAERLKGVDSTLKIQPAKLEDSAVYLCASSSLQPYNEQFFGPGTRLTVL.

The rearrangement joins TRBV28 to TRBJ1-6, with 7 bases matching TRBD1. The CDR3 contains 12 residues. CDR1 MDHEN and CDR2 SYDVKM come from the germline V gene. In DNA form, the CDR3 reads TGTGCAACCGGGACAGACGTTTCACCCCTCCACTTT. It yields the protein CATGTDVSPLHF.

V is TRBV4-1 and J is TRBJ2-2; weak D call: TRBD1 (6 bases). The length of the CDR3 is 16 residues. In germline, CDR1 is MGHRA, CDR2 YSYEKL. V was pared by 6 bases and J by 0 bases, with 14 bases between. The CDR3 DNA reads TGCGCCAGCAGTACCCGGGACACCTCGAACACCGGGGAGCTGTTTTTT. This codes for CASSTRDTSNTGELFF.

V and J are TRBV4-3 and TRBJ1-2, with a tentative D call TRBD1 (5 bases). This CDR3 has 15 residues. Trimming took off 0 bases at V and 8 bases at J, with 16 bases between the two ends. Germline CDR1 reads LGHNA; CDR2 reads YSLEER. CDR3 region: CASSQDPGGTSGYTF. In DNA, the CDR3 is TGCGCCAGCAGCCAAGATCCTGGGGGGACGTCGGGCTACACCTTC.

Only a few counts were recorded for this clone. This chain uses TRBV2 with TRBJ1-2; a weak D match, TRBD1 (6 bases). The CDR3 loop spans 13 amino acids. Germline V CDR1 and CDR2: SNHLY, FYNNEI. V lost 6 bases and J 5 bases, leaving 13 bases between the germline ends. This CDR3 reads CASRDSMRYGYTF. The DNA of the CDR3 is TGTGCCAGCAGGGACAGTATGCGGTATGGCTACACCTTC.

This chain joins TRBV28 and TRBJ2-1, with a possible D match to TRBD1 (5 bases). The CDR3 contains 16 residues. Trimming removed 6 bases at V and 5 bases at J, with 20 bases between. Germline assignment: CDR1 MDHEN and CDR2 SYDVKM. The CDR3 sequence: CASRAFKGIGNNEQFF. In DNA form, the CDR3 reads TGTGCCAGCAGGGCTTTTAAGGGGATAGGGAACAATGAGCAGTTCTTC.

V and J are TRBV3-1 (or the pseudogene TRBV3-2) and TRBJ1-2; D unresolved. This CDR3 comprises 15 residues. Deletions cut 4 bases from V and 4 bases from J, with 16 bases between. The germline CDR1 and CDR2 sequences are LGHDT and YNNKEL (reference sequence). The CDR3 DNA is TGTGCCAGCAGCCTGCTGGGAGTGGAAGGCTATGGCTACACCTTC. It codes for CASSLLGVEGYGYTF.

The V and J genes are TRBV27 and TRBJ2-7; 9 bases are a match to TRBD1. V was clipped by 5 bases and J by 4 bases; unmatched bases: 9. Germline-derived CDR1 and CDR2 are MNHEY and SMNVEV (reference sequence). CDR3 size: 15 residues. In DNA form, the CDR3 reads TGTGCCAGCAGTCCGCGACCGGGACAGGGTTACGAGCAGTACTTC. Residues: CASSPRPGQGYEQYF.

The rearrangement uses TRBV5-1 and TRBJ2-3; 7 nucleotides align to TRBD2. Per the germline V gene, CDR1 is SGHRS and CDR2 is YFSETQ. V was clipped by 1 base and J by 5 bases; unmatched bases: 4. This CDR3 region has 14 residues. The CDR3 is CASSLQVAGDTQYF. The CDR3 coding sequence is TGCGCCAGCAGCTTGCAGGTAGCGGGAGATACGCAGTATTTT.